This T cell receptor (beta chain) was recorded in a study of beta chain features in type 1 diabetes. Study-level findings and limits: Resolution of whether HLA type affects TCRB rearrangement was not achieved here.

Blood was drawn once from each donor into heparinised tubes. The draws averaged about 120 mL. The study reverse transcribed the entire isolated RNA, so it sequenced expressed TCRB transcripts. Only in-frame clones appear in the TCRdb table, and some are missing; sequencing was by immunoSEQ multiplex PCR. The sample lists 300,000 to 400,000 clones; approximately 8.2% were seen once. This clone was counted between two and nine times. Its antigen is unknown. The clonotype was recovered from a woman aged 18-29 years in good health. Sequencing was carried out using central memory CD4+ T cells from blood.

CDR3: CASSWGISSLGEQYF. Here the CDR3 DNA reads TGTGCCAGCAGCTGGGGCATTTCCTCCTTAGGGGAGCAGTACTTC. This rearrangement joins TRBV4-2 to TRBJ2-7, with a tentative D call TRBD1 (5 bases). CDR1 is LGHNA, CDR2 YNFKEQ, per germline. This CDR3 has 15 amino acids. V gave up 5 bases and J gave up 7 bases, with 21 bases separating them.